Shown below are 5 T cell receptor beta chains from a single sample sequenced in a study of cytomegalovirus exposure and HLA in healthy donors. PCR used 60 Vbeta primers and 13 Jbeta primers. TCRdb keeps only in-frame clones here, not all; method: immunoSEQ multiplex PCR. Of roughly 100,000 clones listed, about 75% are singletons. The material sequenced was PBMCs. These receptors all come from a man in his fifties or sixties in good health and CMV-seropositive.

The chain uses TRBV5-5 and TRBJ2-7; 8 bases match TRBD1. Trimming at V came to 4 bases and at J to 2 bases, leaving 5 bases not matched to a gene. The CDR3 runs 14 residues. CDR1 and CDR2 (germline): SGHKS, YYEKEE (reference sequence). The CDR3 spells CASSLTGAAYEQYF. The CDR3 DNA is TGTGCCAGCAGCCTGACAGGGGCCGCCTACGAGCAGTACTTC.

This sequence joins TRBV11-2 and TRBJ2-2; D remains ambiguous. V lost 7 bases, J lost 5 bases, and 5 bases lay in between. The CDR3 consists of 11 residues. Per the germline V gene, CDR1 is SGHAT and CDR2 is FQNNGV. DNA of the CDR3: TGTGCCAGCATCTCTACCGGGGAGCTGTTTTTT. It specifies CASISTGELFF.

V and J are TRBV12-5 and TRBJ2-7; 9 bases map to TRBD2. The germline V gene encodes CDR1 LGHNT and CDR2 FRNRAP. This CDR3 is built from 13 residues. Germline trimming cut 4 bases from V and 2 bases from J; bases unmatched to any gene: 0. The CDR3 DNA reads TGTGCTAGTGGTTCTAGCGGGGCCTACGAGCAGTACTTC. This gives the protein CASGSSGAYEQYF. Using reference TRBV12-5 and TRBJ2-7 for the parts outside the CDR3, the full variable domain is DARVTQTPRHKVTEMGQEVTMRCQPILGHNTVFWYRQTMMQGLELLAYFRNRAPLDDSGMPKDRFSAEMPDATLATLKIQPSEPRDSAVYFCASGSSGAYEQYFGPGTRLTVT.

The chain recombines TRBV9 with TRBJ1-5; D gene unclear. This CDR3 region has 15 residues. Germline CDR1 SGDLS, CDR2 YYNGEE. Trimming stripped 0 bases from V and 3 bases from J, with 10 bases between. As DNA, the CDR3 is TGTGCCAGCAGCGTAGCCGACACTCCCAATCAGCCCCAGCATTTT. This translates into CASSVADTPNQPQHF.

The chain employs TRBV5-1 and TRBJ2-1, with D maybe TRBD1 (6 bases). V lost 3 bases to trimming and J lost 5 bases, with 9 bases between them. Germline V lookup: CDR1 SGHRS, CDR2 YFSETQ. CDR3 length equals 13 residues. The CDR3 is CASSSGVDNEQFF. The DNA for the CDR3 is TGCGCCAGCAGCTCAGGGGTGGACAATGAGCAGTTCTTC.